This T cell receptor beta chain was captured in a study of beta chain features in type 1 diabetes (dated by TCRdb to between 2017 and 2018). In terms of the full investigation: Patients and healthy donors did not differ in mean age, gender distribution, total cell number or subset yield. A total of 107,917,701 sorted cells were examined across all samples, and the number of cells per subset was strongly correlated with RNA yield. In the study, TCRB repertoires of sorted circulating CD4+ T cell subsets from recently diagnosed type 1 diabetes patients were compared with those of matched healthy donors. Naive and central memory subsets were obtained from all 30 or so donors, but regulatory and stem cell-like memory subsets were isolated from only 8 patients and roughly 8 healthy donors. On the study overall, not on this receptor specifically: Because the HLA sub-analyses included only small numbers of individuals, any influence of HLA type on TCRB rearrangement was left unresolved. Because cDNA was sequenced instead of genomic DNA, highly expressing activated cells could be over-represented, though the groups showed no difference in activation or CD3 levels. At VDJ recombination sites, type 1 diabetes patients had fewer insertions and more deleted nucleotides, which implies abnormalities in thymic rearrangement. Shorter templates might have been favored by PCR, but patient and control samples were amplified and corrected together, so both groups would have been affected equally by any skew. Type 1 diabetes patients showed a moderate but significant shortening of TCRB CDR3 length in all four CD4+ subsets. Naive, central memory and regulatory TCRB repertoires appeared to be more similar among patients than among healthy donors.

The entire isolated RNA was reverse transcribed using the High Capacity cDNA Reverse Transcription Kit, and thus expressed TCRB transcripts were sequenced. Deep immunoSEQ sequencing was performed on naive, central memory and regulatory T cell samples, with an average of roughly 3.5 million total reads per sample. Sorted cells were lysed in RLT buffer, and RNA was extracted using DNase-treated RNeasy Micro or Mini kits according to cell number. Each cell subset was processed on its own to prevent cross-contamination, while patient and healthy donor samples were processed together. The immunoSEQ multiplex PCR was used to amplify TCRB sequences from cDNA, yielding 87-bp fragments that span the CDR3 region. Amplicons were sequenced on the Illumina HiSeq platform. The study's processing was this. PCR bias was computationally corrected using synthetic template baselines, reads within Hamming distance 2 were collapsed, and singletons that could not be merged were discarded. Reads were aligned against IMGT to assign V, D and J genes, CDR3 length and insertions or deletions at six rearrangement sites. Clonotype counts were normalized to sorted cell number within each subset before computing true diversity and Gini coefficients with the tcR R package. Repertoire sharing was quantified using the overlap coefficient calculated on TCRB nucleotide sequences. As a proxy for the pre-selection repertoire, out-of-frame TCRB sequences from naive cells were analyzed. As stored in TCRdb, this immuneACCESS dataset retains in-frame rearrangements with V and J assigned. A fraction of the clones does not appear; measured against another copy, unresolved V genes explain less than half of the discrepancy, and the remainder lacks a known reason. The V and J calls and the clone size are those of that table, but D and trimming were determined from the DNA. This sample is represented by over 500,000 clones; around a sixth of them were singletons. Approximately 0.099% of the sample is held by the ten biggest clonotypes.

V loses 6 bases, J loses 2 bases, and the germline ends lie 18 bases apart. CDR1 is given as SQVTM and CDR2 as ANQGSEA, both from the germline V gene. Spanning cysteine to phenylalanine, the CDR3 consists of 15 amino acids. Left in the record is the CDR3 DNA by itself, 45 bases read in frame from the first base. This clone was seen more than once but under ten times. Its target antigen remains unknown. No much larger clone exists at a distance of one base, and base qualities are not known. A single peripheral blood draw of about 116 mL on average was collected from each donor into heparinised tubes. Naive, central memory, regulatory and stem cell-like memory CD4+ T cells were sorted on a BD FACSAria II using a panel including CD45RO, CCR7, CD25, CD127, CD95 and CD27. Purity was above 95% for every sorted population. PBMCs were isolated immediately by Lymphoprep density gradient centrifugation and stained directly without culture. So that batch effects would be minimized, each experiment stained and sorted samples in pairs, pairing one healthy donor with one patient.

The V gene is TRBV29-1 and the J gene is TRBJ2-3; a weak D assignment points to TRBD2 (6 bases agree). What was sequenced was naive CD4+ T cells from blood. The intended sense of this specimen's cell subset or site label: true naive CD4+ T cells. The TCR was taken from a man between 18 and 35 years old in good health. CDR3 protein: CSVGGPGGTTDTQYF. At the DNA level, the sequence is TGCAGCGTAGGAGGTCCGGGCGGGACCACAGATACGCAGTATTTT.